These 8 T cell receptor beta chains were all obtained from the same sample, sequenced in a study of CD4 T cells in relation to SARS-CoV-2 and coronaviruses. CD4+ T cells from unexposed donors were obtained before the COVID-19 pandemic (2011-2018). After around nine days of culture, CD4+ T cells were isolated. These TCRs are of unknown antigen specificity. Produced via immunoSEQ multiplex PCR; TCRdb's table is partial and in-frame only. The data contain about 24,000 clones, around 79% of them singletons. Sequenced: CD4+ T cells from PBMCs, cultured in vitro. The receptor set was obtained from a human donor in good health.

This chain links TRBV3-1 (or the pseudogene TRBV3-2) with TRBJ2-3; 7 bases agree with TRBD1. V shed 1 base, J shed 5 bases, and the junction held 12 bases outside the gene matches. Germline V gene lookup returns CDR1 LGHDT and CDR2 YNNKEL (reference sequence). This CDR3 has 17 residues. This chain's CDR3 is CASSQVFLQGVVDTQYF. As DNA, the CDR3 is TGTGCCAGCAGCCAAGTCTTTTTGCAGGGGGTGGTAGATACGCAGTATTTT.

V gene TRBV10-1 combines with J gene TRBJ2-1, with 8 bases matching TRBD2. Trimming removed 5 bases from V and 10 bases from J; junction bases left unmatched: 13. The V gene's germline CDR1 is WNHNN and CDR2 SYGVQD (reference sequence). CDR3 length: 15 amino acids. This CDR3 is CASSPGGSGMREQFF. The CDR3 nucleotides are TGCGCCAGCAGTCCCGGGGGTAGCGGGATGCGCGAGCAGTTCTTC.

This chain joins TRBV19 and TRBJ2-5, with 9 bases matching TRBD2. The J segment lost 5 bases and the V segment lost 4 bases, leaving 5 bases of the junction unmatched. Germline CDR1 reads LNHDA; CDR2 reads SQIVND (reference sequence). This CDR3 has 14 residues. The CDR3 nucleotides are TGTGCCAGTAGTAAGGGACTAGCTGAGGAGACCCAGTACTTC. Its translation is CASSKGLAEETQYF.

V is TRBV28 and J is TRBJ2-3; D is ambiguous. The CDR3 consists of 14 residues. In germline, CDR1 is MDHEN, CDR2 SYDVKM. Trimming stripped 4 bases from V and 2 bases from J, with 10 bases between. The CDR3 protein is CASSSGQITDTQYF. CDR3 in DNA: TGTGCCAGCAGTTCTGGCCAGATCACAGATACGCAGTATTTT.

The chain uses TRBV6-5 and TRBJ1-4, with D unclear. V lost 7 bases to trimming and J lost 0 bases, with 9 bases between them. Per the germline V gene, CDR1 is MNHEY and CDR2 is SVGAGI. CDR3 length equals 14 residues. As DNA, the CDR3 is TGTGCCAGCACATGGCAGGCAACTAATGAAAAACTGTTTTTT. It translates to CASTWQATNEKLFF.

J is TRBJ2-5 and V is TRBV7-2, with TRBD1 identical over 7 bases. From germline, CDR1 is SGHTA and CDR2 FQGNSA. This CDR3 region has 14 residues. V dropped 5 bases and J dropped 1; count of bases not matched to a gene: 4. The CDR3 spells CASSLGQVQETQYF. The CDR3 nucleotides read TGTGCCAGCAGCCTCGGACAGGTCCAAGAGACCCAGTACTTC.

CDR3 sequence: CASSLGTSGNTDTQYF. In DNA form, the CDR3 reads TGCGCCAGCAGCTTAGGGACTAGCGGGAACACAGATACGCAGTATTTT. The gene calls are TRBV5-1 and TRBJ2-3; 13 positions match TRBD2. The length of the CDR3 is 16 residues. The germline V gene encodes CDR1 SGHRS and CDR2 YFSETQ. V dropped 2 bases and J dropped 2; count of bases not matched to a gene: 2.

In this sample, this clone turned up once. The genes are TRBV28 and TRBJ2-3, with 10 bases lining up with TRBD1. The V and J ends lost 6 bases and 4 bases, in that order; junction bases with no gene match: 7. Germline lookup yields CDR1 MDHEN and CDR2 SYDVKM. This CDR3 contains 15 residues. DNA of the CDR3: TGTGCCAGCAGCCAGCCGGGACAGGGGTCAGATACGCAGTATTTT. Protein product: CASSQPGQGSDTQYF.